These 10 T cell receptor beta chains came from one sample sequenced in a study of blood T cell repertoires in COVID-19. Generated by immunoSEQ multiplex PCR, the TCRdb table keeps only in-frame clones and is missing some. The sample contains a few hundred thousand clones, roughly 90% of which appear only once. Input material: PBMCs or T cells enriched from blood (not recorded which). These TCRs come from a woman aged 40 to 55 who had recovered from COVID-19.

V and J are TRBV15 and TRBJ2-1; no clear D gene. The CDR3 runs 11 residues. Looked up from germline, CDR1 is LNHNV and CDR2 is YYDKDF (reference sequence). V dropped 4 bases and J dropped 6 bases, with 4 bases sitting between them. The CDR3 nucleotides are TGTGCCACCAGCAAGAGCAATGAGCAGTTCTTC. This translates into CATSKSNEQFF.

CDR3 region: CASYPAGGRYQETQYF. CDR3 coding DNA: TGTGCCAGCTACCCCGCAGGCGGGAGGTACCAAGAGACCCAGTACTTC. The chain has TRBV27 and TRBJ2-5; 8 nucleotides match TRBD2. The CDR3 is 16 amino acids. J was trimmed by 0 bases and V by 8 bases; bases with no gene match: 11. CDR1 and CDR2 (germline): MNHEY, SMNVEV (reference sequence).

The rearrangement links TRBV7-9 to TRBJ1-1; the D gene is possibly TRBD1 (6 bases). The germline CDR1 and CDR2 sequences are SEHNR and FQNEAQ (reference sequence). CDR3 length: 12 residues. Trimming left V 2 bases short and J 7 bases short, with 8 bases between. This CDR3 is CASSLTGFEAFF. The CDR3 bases are TGTGCCAGCAGCTTAACAGGGTTTGAAGCTTTCTTT.

The V gene is TRBV10-3, the J gene TRBJ1-1; D is undetermined. The CDR3 loop spans 13 amino acids. Germline CDR1 and CDR2: ENHRY and SYGVKD. Trimming left V 10 bases short and J 4 bases short, with 16 bases between. The CDR3 region is CATLREVGTEAFF. DNA of the CDR3: TGTGCCACCTTACGGGAGGTAGGCACTGAAGCTTTCTTT.

The chain uses TRBV14 and TRBJ1-2; D perhaps matches TRBD1 (5 bases). With 3 bases removed from V and 3 bases from J, the gap between germline ends came to 14 bases. The germline V gene encodes CDR1 SGHDN and CDR2 FVKESK. The CDR3 has 15 amino acids. CDR3 residues: CASSHHLDTHYGYTF. The CDR3 region has the DNA TGTGCCAGCAGCCACCATTTGGACACCCACTATGGCTACACCTTC.

CDR3 DNA: TGCGCCAGCAGCACCACCCCGACTAGCGCGCGCTACGAGCAGTACTTC. Translation: CASSTTPTSARYEQYF. The chain has TRBV5-1 and TRBJ2-7; 8 nucleotides line up with TRBD2. Germline V gene data show CDR1 as SGHRS and CDR2 as YFSETQ. The CDR3 length is 16 residues. V lost 4 bases, J lost 3 bases, and 12 bases stayed unmatched.

DNA of the CDR3: TGTGCCAGTAGTATGGCGGGCCTCAGACTGGTCGGAAATTCACCCCTCCACTTT. It translates to CASSMAGLRLVGNSPLHF. This sequence joins TRBV19 and TRBJ1-6; no clear D. V was shortened by 3 bases and J by 7 bases, with 22 bases between the two germline ends. Germline V lookup: CDR1 LNHDA, CDR2 SQIVND (reference sequence). The CDR3 totals 18 residues. Full variable domain (outside the CDR3, taken from reference TRBV19 and TRBJ1-6): DGGITQSPKYLFRKEGQNVTLSCEQNLNHDAMYWYRQDPGQGLRLIYYSQIVNDFQKGDIAEGYSVSREKKESFPLTVTSAQKNPTAFYLCASSMAGLRLVGNSPLHFGNGTRLTVT.

This sequence joins TRBV24-1 and TRBJ1-4, with a tentative D call TRBD1 (6 bases). Germline V gene data show CDR1 as KGHDR and CDR2 as SFDVKD. With 6 bases removed from V and 4 bases from J, the gap between germline ends came to 17 bases. CDR3 length: 16 residues. CDR3 bases: TGTGCCACCAGTACGACCAGGGGACAATTTAATGAAAAACTGTTTTTT. The encoded protein is CATSTTRGQFNEKLFF.

The chain uses TRBV2 and TRBJ2-1, with 10 nucleotides matching TRBD2. J gave up 8 bases and V 8 bases, and 9 bases lay outside the gene matches. Germline V gene sequence: CDR1 SNHLY, CDR2 FYNNEI. The CDR3 extends over 14 amino acids. CDR3 loop: CASFQASGSDEQFF. The CDR3 DNA reads TGTGCCAGCTTCCAAGCTAGCGGGAGTGATGAGCAGTTCTTC.

The chain carries TRBV5-1 and TRBJ2-7; 8 bases agree with TRBD2. This CDR3 spans 17 amino acids. The trim removed 0 bases at V and 2 bases at J, leaving 10 bases unmatched. The germline CDR1 and CDR2 sequences are SGHRS and YFSETQ. CDR3 coding DNA: TGCGCCAGCAGCTTGGGACTAGCGAGAAACATACCCTACGAGCAGTACTTC. Translation gives CASSLGLARNIPYEQYF.